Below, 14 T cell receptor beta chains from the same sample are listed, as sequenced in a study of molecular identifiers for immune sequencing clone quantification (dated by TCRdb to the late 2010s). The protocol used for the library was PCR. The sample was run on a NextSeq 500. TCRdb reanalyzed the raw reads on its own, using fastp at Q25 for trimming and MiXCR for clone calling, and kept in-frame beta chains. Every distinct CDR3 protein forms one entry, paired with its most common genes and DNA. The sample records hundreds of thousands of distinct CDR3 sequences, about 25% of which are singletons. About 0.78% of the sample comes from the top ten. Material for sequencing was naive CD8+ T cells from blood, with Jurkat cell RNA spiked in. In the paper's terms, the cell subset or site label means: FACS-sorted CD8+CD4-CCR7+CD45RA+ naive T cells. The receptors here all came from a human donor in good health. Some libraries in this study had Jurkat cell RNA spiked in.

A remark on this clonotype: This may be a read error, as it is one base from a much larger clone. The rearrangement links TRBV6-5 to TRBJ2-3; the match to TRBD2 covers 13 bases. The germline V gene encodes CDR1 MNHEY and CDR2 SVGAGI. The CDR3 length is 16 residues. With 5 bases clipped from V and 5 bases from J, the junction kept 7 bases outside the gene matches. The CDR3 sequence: CASSQGLAGRIDTQYF. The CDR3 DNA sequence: TGTGCCAGCAGTCAGGGACTAGCGGGGAGGATAGATACGCAGTATTTT.

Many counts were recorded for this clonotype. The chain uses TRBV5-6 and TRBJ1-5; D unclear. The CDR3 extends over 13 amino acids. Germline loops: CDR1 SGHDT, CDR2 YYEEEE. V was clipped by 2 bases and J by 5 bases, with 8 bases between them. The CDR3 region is CASSFGGHQPQHF. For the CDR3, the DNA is TGTGCCAGCAGCTTTGGTGGTCATCAGCCCCAGCATTTT.

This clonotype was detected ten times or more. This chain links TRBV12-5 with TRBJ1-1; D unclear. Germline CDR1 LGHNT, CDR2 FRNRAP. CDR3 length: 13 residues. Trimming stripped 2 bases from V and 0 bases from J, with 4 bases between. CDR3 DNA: TGTGCTAGTGGTTTGACGGTGAACACTGAAGCTTTCTTT. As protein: CASGLTVNTEAFF.

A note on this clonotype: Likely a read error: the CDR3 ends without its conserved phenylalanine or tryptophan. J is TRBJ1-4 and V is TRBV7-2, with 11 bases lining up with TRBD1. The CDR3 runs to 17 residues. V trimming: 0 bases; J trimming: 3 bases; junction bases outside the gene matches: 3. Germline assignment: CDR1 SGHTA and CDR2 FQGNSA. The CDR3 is CASSLAGTGGANEKLFV. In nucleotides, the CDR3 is TGTGCCAGCAGCTTAGCCGGGACAGGGGGGGCTAATGAAAAACTGTTTGTT.

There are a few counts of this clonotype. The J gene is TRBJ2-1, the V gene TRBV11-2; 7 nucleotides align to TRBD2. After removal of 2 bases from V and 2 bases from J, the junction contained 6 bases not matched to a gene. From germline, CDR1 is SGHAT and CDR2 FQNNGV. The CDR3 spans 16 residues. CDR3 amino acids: CASSLILAATYNEQFF. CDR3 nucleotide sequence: TGTGCCAGCAGCTTAATTCTAGCGGCAACCTACAATGAGCAGTTCTTC.

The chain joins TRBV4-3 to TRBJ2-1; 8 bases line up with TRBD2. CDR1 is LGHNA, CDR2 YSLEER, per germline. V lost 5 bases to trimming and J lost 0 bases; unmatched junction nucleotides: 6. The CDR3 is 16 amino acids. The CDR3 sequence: CASSVSGGYSYNEQFF. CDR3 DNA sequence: TGCGCCAGCAGCGTAAGCGGGGGCTACTCCTACAATGAGCAGTTCTTC.

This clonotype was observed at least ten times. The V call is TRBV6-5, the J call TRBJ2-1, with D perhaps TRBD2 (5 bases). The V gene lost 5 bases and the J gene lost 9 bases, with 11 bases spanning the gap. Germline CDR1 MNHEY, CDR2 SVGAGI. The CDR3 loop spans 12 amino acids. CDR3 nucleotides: TGTGCCAGCAGTCCTCTTGAGGGTGAGCAGTTCTTC. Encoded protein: CASSPLEGEQFF.

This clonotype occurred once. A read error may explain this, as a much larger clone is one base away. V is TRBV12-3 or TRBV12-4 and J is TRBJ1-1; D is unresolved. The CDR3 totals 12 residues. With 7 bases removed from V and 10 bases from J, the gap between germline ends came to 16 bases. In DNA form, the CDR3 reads TGTGCCAGCACCAAGTGGGCAGATGGAGCTTTCTTT. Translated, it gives CASTKWADGAFF.

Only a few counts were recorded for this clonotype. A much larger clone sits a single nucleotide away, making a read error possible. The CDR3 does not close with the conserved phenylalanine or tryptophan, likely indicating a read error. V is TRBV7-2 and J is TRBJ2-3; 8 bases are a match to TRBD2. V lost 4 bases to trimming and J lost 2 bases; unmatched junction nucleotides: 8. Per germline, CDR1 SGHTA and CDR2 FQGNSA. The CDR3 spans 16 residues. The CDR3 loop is CASSSLAGYLTDTQYV. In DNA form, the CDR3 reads TGTGCCAGCAGCTCCCTAGCGGGCTACCTCACAGATACGCAGTATGTT.

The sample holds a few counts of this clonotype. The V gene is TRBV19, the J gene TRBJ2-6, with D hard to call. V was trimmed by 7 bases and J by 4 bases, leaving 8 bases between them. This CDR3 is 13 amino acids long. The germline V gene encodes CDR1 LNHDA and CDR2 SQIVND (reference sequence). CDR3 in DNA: TGTGCCAGTATGAGTTTGGGGGCCAACGTCCTGACTTTC. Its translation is CASMSLGANVLTF.

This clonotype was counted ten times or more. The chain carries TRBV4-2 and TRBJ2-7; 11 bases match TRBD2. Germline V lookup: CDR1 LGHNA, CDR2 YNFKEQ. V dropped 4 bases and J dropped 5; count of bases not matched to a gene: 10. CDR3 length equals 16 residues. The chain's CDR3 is CASSPLTSGSIDEQYF. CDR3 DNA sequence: TGTGCCAGCAGCCCATTAACTAGCGGGAGTATAGACGAGCAGTACTTC.

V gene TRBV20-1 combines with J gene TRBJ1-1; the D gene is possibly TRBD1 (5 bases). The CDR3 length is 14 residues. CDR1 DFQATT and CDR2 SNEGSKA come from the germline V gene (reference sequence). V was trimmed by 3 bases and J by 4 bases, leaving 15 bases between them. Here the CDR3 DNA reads TGCAGTGCTAGTAACAGGCCCCTTAGCACTGAAGCTTTCTTT. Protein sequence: CSASNRPLSTEAFF.

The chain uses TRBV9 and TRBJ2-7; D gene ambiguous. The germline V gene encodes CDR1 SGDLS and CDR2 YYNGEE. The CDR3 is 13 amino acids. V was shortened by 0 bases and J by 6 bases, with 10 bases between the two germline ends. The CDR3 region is CASSVVAGGEQYF. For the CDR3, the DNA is TGTGCCAGCAGCGTAGTGGCAGGCGGCGAGCAGTACTTC.

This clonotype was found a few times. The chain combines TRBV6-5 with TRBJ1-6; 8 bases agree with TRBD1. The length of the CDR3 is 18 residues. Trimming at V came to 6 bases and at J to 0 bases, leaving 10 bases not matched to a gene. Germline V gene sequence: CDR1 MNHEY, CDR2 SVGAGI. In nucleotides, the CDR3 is TGTGCCAGCAGAAGGGACAGGACTCCACTCTCCTATAATTCACCCCTCCACTTT. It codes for CASRRDRTPLSYNSPLHF.